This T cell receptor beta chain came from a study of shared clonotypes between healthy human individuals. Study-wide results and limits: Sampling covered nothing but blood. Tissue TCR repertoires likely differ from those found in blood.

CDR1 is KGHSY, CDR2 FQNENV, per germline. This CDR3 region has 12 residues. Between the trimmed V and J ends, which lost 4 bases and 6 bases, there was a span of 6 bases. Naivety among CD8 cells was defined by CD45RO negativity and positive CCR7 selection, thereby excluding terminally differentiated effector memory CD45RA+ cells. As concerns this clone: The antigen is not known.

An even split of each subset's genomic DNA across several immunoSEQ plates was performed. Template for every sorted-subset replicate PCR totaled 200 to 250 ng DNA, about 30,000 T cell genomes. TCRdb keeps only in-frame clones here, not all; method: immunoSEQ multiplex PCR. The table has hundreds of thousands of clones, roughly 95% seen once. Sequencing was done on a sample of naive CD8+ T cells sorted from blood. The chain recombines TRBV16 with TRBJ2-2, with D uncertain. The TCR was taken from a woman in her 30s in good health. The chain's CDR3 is CASSLRSGELFF. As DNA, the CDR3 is TGTGCCAGCAGCCTGCGATCCGGGGAGCTGTTTTTT.